This T cell receptor beta chain was observed in a study of blood T cell repertoires in COVID-19 (dated by TCRdb to about 2020). A note on the overall study: Samples from collaborators originated in the United States, Italy and Spain and spanned both the acute and convalescent phases of COVID-19. Samples came from the ongoing ImmuneRACE study (first 160 participants) plus 1,254 subjects from 6 global collaborators. Where available, HLA class I and class II types were obtained from metadata supplied by the sample provider rather than from assay-based typing. A de-identified subject ID, COVID-19 status, age in years and sex were almost always included in the sample metadata. The material from the prospective study consisted of cDNA or gDNA derived from T cells, B-cell-depleted T cells, or PBMCs. The repertoires were released in a freely available public database meant as a resource for research on the immune response to SARS-CoV-2. The dataset comprised deeply sampled blood TCRbeta repertoires from subjects exposed to, actively infected with, or recovered from COVID-19. What the work shows at the level of the full study, not this receptor alone: The amount of clinical and demographic metadata varied by source and participant and was provided uncurated.

One collaborating source in Seattle enrolled patients while the patients were actively infected and followed the patients over time throughout the course of disease. The collaborating institutions used their own protocols to collect whole blood in K2EDTA tubes. For TCRbeta analysis, collaborators shipped samples in one of three forms: frozen whole blood, isolated PBMCs, or DNA extracted from either of those sample types. TCRbeta CDR3 regions were amplified from genomic DNA using the immunoSEQ Assay, a bias-controlled multiplex PCR. As for the original processing: Nucleated cell counts per sample were estimated from amplification of reference gene primers within the assay. To quantify the absolute abundance of each unique TCRbeta CDR3 rearrangement, sequence reads were collapsed and filtered. For each sample, productive Simpson clonality was calculated as the square root of Simpson's diversity index across productive rearrangements. TCRdb carries this immuneACCESS record with in-frame sequences only. Its versions omit some clonotypes, under half of them owing to an unresolved V gene in the studies checked, with the rest unexplained. Clone size and V and J calls were adopted from that table, with D and trimming inferred from the DNA. Within this sample are approximately 90,000 clones, with about four fifths of them counted one time only. In total, the top ten clones hold more than 6% of the sample.

According to the germline V gene, CDR1 reads LGHNA and CDR2 reads YSLEER. V is pruned by 3 bases and J by 6 bases, leaving 10 bases of the junction without a gene match. Counted from cysteine to phenylalanine, this CDR3 has 15 amino acids. Left in the record is the CDR3 DNA by itself, 45 bases read in frame from the first base. With regard to this clone: This clone's antigen is unknown. Per-base quality was not reported, and no clone a single base away is much larger than it.

The specimen was peripheral blood. Rearrangement joined TRBV4-3 to TRBJ1-1, with TRBD1 identical over 7 junction bases. This clonotype was obtained from a man aged 65-85 years with COVID-19, enrolled during active disease. The DNA sequence is as follows: TGCGCCAGCAGCCAGCGAACGACAGGGATTTCTGAAGCTTTCTTT. Its product reads: CASSQRTTGISEAFF.